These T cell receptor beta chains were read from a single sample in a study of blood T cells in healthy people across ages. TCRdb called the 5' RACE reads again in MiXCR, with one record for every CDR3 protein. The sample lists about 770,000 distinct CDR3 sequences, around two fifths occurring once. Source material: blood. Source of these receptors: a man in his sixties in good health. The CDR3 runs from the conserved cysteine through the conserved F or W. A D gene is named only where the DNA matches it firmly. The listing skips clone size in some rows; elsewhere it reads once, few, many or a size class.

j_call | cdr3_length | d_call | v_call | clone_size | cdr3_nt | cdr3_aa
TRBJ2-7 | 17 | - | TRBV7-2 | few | TGTGCCAGCAGCTTAAGCCGGACAGCCGTGAGTGCCTACGAGCAGTACTTC | CASSLSRTAVSAYEQYF
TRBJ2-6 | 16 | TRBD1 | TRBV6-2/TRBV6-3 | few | TGTGCCAGCAGTTCCTACAGGGGAACTGGGGCCAACGTCCTGACTTTC | CASSSYRGTGANVLTF
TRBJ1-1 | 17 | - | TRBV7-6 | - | TGTGCCAGCAGCTTAGGATGGCCGAAACGGGAGAACACTGAAGCTTTCTTT | CASSLGWPKRENTEAFF
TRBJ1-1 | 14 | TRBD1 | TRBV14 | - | TGTGCCAGCAGCCGTGACAGGGGGCCGGGTGAAGCTTTCTTT | CASSRDRGPGEAFF
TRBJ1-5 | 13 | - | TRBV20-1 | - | TGCAGTGGGATCGAGACGGTCAATCAGCCCCAGCATTTT | CSGIETVNQPQHF
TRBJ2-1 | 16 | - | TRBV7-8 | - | TGTGCCAGCAGCCCATGGTGGGAAGAAGATGACAATGAGCAGTTCTTC | CASSPWWEEDDNEQFF
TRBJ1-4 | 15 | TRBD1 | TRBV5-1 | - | TGCGCCAGCAGCCCGAGGACAGGGGAAGAGGAAAAACTGTTTTTT | CASSPRTGEEEKLFF
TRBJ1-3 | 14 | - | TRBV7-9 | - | TGTGCCGGCAACGCAGCGAACTCTGGAAACACCATATATTTT | CAGNAANSGNTIYF
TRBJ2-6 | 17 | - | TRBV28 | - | TGTGCCAGCAGTACGACAGGGAGGTATGGTGGGGCCAACGTCCTGACTTTC | CASSTTGRYGGANVLTF
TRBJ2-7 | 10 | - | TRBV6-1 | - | TGTGCCAGCAGTGACCTACCCCAGTACTTC | CASSDLPQYF
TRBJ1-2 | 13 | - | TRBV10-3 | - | TGTGCCATCAGTGAGCCAGGGTTCTATGGCTACACCTTC | CAISEPGFYGYTF
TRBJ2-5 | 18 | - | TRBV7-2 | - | TGTGCCAGCAGCTCGAATTTGTGGGGACCGGGTGGTACGGAGACCCAGTACTTC | CASSSNLWGPGGTETQYF
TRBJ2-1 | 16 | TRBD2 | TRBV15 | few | TGTGCCACCGACGGAGGGCGGGGGAGCTCCTACAATGAGCAGTTCTTC | CATDGGRGSSYNEQFF
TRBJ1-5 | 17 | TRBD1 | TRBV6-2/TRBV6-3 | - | TGTGCCAGCAGTTACCCCGGGACAGGGGCTCAGAATCAGCCCCAGCATTTT | CASSYPGTGAQNQPQHF
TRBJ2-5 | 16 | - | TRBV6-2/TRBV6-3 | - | TGTGCCTGCAGTTTCCCACTCCGACAGGACCAAGAGACCCAGTACTTC | CACSFPLRQDQETQYF
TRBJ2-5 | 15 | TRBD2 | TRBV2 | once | TGTGCCAGCAAGCGCCTAGCGGGCGTACAAGAGACCCAGTACTTC | CASKRLAGVQETQYF
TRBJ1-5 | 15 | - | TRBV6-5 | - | TGTGCCAGCAGTTACAGCTCCAGTCTGGATCAGCCCCAGCATTTT | CASSYSSSLDQPQHF
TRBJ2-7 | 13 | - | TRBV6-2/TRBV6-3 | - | TGTGCCACCTCGGAACCCCTAGGCTACGAGCAGTACTTC | CATSEPLGYEQYF
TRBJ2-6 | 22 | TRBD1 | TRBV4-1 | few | TGCGCCAGCAGCCATCAAATTCGGGTAGGACAGGGTTTCTCAACTGGGGCCAACGTCCTGACTTTC | CASSHQIRVGQGFSTGANVLTF
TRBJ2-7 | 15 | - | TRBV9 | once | TGTGCCAGCAGCGTAGAAGGGACCCACTCCCCCGAGCAGTACTTC | CASSVEGTHSPEQYF
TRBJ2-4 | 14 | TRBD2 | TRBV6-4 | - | TGTGCCAGCAGTAAAAGCGGGGGGGGGGACATTCAGTACTTC | CASSKSGGGDIQYF
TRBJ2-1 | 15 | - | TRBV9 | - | TGTGCCAGCAGCGGAATCACGGGGGGCGGGGGTGAGCAGTTCTTC | CASSGITGGGGEQFF
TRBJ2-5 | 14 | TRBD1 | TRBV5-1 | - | TGCGCCAGCAGCACCAGACAGGGCCGGGAGACCCAGTACTTC | CASSTRQGRETQYF
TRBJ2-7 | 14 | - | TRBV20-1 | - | TGCAGTGCTAGAGATCGCCAGGGTGCGTACGAGCAGTACTTC | CSARDRQGAYEQYF
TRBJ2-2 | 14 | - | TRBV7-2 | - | TGTGCCAGCAGCGTTGGGAGAATGTCCGGGGAGCTGTTTTTT | CASSVGRMSGELFF
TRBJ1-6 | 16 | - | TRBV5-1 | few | TGCGCCAGCAGCTTGGCCGGCCAGGGCAATAATTCACCCCTCCACTTT | CASSLAGQGNNSPLHF
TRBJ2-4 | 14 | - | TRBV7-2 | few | TGTGCCAGCAGCTTAGGCTCGGCGGAGGGCATTCAGTACTTC | CASSLGSAEGIQYF
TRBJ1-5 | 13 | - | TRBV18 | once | TGTGCCAGCTGTCAGGGTCGCAATCAGCCCCAGCATTTT | CASCQGRNQPQHF
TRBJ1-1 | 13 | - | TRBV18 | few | TGTGCCAGCTCACCACTAAAGGCGACTGAAGCTTTCTTT | CASSPLKATEAFF
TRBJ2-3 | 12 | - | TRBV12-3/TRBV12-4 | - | TGTGCCAGCAGAAGGGGCACAGATATGCAATATTTT | CASRRGTDMQYF
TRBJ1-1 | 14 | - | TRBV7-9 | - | TGTGCCAGCAGCTCGGCCCAATTGAACACTGAAGCTTTCTTT | CASSSAQLNTEAFF
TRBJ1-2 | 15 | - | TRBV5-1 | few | TGCGCCAGCAGCAATTTCAGGACAGAGCTAGACGGCTACACCTTC | CASSNFRTELDGYTF
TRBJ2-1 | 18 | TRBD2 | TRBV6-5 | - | TGTGCCAGCAGTTACTCGGGGGCTAGCGGGGTAACCTACAATGAGCAGTTCTTC | CASSYSGASGVTYNEQFF
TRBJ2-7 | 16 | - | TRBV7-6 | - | TGTGCCAGCAGCTTCGGTCTCCTCCAGAGCACCTACGAGCAGTACTTC | CASSFGLLQSTYEQYF
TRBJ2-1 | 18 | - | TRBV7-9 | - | TGTGCCAGCAGCCAGACTCTCCCCCTGGGGAGCCTCGGCAATGAGCAGTTCTTC | CASSQTLPLGSLGNEQFF
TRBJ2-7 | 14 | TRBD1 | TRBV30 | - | TGTGCCTGGAGGAAGGGGACAGGTACCTACGAGCAGTACTTC | CAWRKGTGTYEQYF
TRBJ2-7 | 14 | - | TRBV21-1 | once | TGTACCAGCAGTAAAACGGTGGGAGGGTGGGAGCAGTACTTC | CTSSKTVGGWEQYF
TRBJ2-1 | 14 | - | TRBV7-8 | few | TGTGCCGGAGAAGGCGGGGGCCGCTACAATGAGCAGTTCTTC | CAGEGGGRYNEQFF
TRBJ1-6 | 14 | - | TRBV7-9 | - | TGTGCCAGCAGCGCCTCAACAGGGAATTCACCCCTCCACTTT | CASSASTGNSPLHF
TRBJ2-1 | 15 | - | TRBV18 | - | TGTGCCAGCTCACCTAGGGAGAATCACCACAATGAGCAGTTCTTC | CASSPRENHHNEQFF
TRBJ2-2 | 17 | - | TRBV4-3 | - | TGCGCCAGCAGCCAAGATTTGGGCGGCCACTGGACTGGGGAGCTGTTTTTT | CASSQDLGGHWTGELFF
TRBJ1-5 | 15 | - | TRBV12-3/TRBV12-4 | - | TGTGCCAGCACCCCAAGAGGGGCCCCCAAGCAGCCCCAGCATTTT | CASTPRGAPKQPQHF
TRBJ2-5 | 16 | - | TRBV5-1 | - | TGCGCCAGCAGGTTGTGGGAGGACGGACTCCAAGAGACCCAGTACTTC | CASRLWEDGLQETQYF
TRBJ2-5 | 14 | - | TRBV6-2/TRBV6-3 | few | TGTGCCAGCAGTTACACAGAAAGGGCAAAGACCCAGTACTTC | CASSYTERAKTQYF